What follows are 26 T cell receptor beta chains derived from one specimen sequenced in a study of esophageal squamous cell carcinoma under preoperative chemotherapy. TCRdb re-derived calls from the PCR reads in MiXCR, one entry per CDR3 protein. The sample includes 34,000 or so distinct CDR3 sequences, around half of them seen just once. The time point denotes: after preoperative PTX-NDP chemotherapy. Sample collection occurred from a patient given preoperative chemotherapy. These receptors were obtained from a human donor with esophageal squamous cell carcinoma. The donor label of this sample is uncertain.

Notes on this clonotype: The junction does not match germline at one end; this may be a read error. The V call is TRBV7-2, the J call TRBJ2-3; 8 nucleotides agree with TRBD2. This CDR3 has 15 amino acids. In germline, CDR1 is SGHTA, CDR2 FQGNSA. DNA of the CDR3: TGTGCCAGCATCTCGGGGGGGGGGGCCACAGACACGCAGTATTTC. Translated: CASISGGGATDTQYF. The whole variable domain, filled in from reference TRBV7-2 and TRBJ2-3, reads GAGVSQSPSNKVTEKGKDVELRCDPISGHTALYWYRQSLGQGLEFLIYFQGNSAPDKSGLPSDRFSAERTGGSVSTLTIQRTQQEDSAVYLCASISGGGATDTQYFGPGTRLTVL.

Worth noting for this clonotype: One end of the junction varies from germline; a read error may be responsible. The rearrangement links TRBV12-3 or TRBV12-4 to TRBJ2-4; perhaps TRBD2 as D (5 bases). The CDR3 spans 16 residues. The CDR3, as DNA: TGTGCGAGCCGTACTACGAGCCGGGGAGCCAAAGATACGCAGTACTTT. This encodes CASRTTSRGAKDTQYF.

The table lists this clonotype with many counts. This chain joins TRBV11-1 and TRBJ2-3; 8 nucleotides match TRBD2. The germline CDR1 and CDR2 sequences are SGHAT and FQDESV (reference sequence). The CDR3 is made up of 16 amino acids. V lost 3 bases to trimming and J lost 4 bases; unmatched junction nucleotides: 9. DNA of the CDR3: TGTGCCAGCAGCTTCCAAGGACGGGGGGGCCCAGATACGCAGTATTTT. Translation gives CASSFQGRGGPDTQYF.

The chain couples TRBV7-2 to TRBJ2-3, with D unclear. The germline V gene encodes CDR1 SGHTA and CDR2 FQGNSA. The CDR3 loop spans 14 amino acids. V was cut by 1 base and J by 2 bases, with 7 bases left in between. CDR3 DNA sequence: TGTGCCAGCAGCTTAGTCCACCCCACAGATACGCAGTATTTT. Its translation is CASSLVHPTDTQYF. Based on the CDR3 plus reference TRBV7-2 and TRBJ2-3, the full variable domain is GAGVSQSPSNKVTEKGKDVELRCDPISGHTALYWYRQSLGQGLEFLIYFQGNSAPDKSGLPSDRFSAERTGGSVSTLTIQRTQQEDSAVYLCASSLVHPTDTQYFGPGTRLTVL.

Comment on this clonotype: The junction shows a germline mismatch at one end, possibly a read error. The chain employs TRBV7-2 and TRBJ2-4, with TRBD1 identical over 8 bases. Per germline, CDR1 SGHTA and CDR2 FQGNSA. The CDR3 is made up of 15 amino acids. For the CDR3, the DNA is TGTGCCAGCAGCTACGTGCAGGGGGCCAAAAACATGCAGTACTTC. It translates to CASSYVQGAKNMQYF.

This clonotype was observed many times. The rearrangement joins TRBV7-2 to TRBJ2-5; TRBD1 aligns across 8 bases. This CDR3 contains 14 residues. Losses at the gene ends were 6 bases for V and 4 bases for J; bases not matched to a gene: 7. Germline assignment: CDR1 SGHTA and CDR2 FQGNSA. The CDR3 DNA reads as TGTGCCAGCAGACGGACAGGGATTCCAGAGACCCAGTACTTC. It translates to CASRRTGIPETQYF.

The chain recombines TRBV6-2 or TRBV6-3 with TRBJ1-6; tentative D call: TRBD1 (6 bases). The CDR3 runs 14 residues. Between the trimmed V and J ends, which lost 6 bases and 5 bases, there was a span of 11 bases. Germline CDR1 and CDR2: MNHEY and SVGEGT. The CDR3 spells CASRPQGNNSPLHF. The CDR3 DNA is TGTGCCAGCAGACCACAGGGTAATAATTCACCCCTCCACTTT.

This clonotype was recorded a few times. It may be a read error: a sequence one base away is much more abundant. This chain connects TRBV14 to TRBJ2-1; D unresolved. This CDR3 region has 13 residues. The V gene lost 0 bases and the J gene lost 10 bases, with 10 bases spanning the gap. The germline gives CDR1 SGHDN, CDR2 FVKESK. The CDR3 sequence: CASSQDRSYEQFF. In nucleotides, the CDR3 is TGTGCCAGCAGCCAAGACAGATCCTACGAGCAGTTCTTC.

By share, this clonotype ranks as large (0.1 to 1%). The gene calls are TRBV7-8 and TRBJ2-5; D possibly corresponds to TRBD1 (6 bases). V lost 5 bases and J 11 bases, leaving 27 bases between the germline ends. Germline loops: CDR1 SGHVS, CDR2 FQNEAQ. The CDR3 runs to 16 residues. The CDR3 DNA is TGTGCCAGCAGCCCTCTCTTGGGACAATCCTACGAGGAGCAGTACTTC. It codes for CASSPLLGQSYEEQYF.

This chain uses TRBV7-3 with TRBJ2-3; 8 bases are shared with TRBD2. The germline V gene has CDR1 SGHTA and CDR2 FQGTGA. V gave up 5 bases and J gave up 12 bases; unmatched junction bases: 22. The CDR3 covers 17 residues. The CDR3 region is CASSAGLGRGDRETQYF. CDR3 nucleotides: TGTGCCAGCAGCGCGGGGCTGGGGCGGGGGGACCGAGAGACCCAGTATTTT.

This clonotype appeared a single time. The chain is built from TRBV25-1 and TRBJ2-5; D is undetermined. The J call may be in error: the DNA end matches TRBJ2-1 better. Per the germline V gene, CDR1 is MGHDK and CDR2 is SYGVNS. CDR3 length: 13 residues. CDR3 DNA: TGTGCCAGCAGGGTGACGGGTTCCTACGAGCAGTTCTTC. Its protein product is CASRVTGSYEQFF.

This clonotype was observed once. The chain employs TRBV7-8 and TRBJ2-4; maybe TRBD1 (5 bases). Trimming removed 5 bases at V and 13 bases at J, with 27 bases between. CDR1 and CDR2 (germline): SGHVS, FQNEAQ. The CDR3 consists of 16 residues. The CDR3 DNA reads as TGTGCCAGCAGCAACCTGGGGCTGTGGCCCAAAAATATGCAGTACTTC. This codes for CASSNLGLWPKNMQYF.

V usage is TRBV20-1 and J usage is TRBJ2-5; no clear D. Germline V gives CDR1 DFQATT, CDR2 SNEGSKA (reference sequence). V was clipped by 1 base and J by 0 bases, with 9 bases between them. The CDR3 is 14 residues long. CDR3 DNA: TGCAGTGCTAGAGTTCTAGTCAACCAAGAGACCCAGTACTTC. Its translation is CSARVLVNQETQYF.

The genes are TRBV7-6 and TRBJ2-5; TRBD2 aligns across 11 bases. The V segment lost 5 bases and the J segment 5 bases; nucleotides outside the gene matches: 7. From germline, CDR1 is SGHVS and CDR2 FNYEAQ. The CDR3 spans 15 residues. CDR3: CASSPAGTSGETQYF. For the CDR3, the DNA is TGTGCCAGCAGCCCGGCCGGGACTAGCGGTGAGACCCAGTACTTC.

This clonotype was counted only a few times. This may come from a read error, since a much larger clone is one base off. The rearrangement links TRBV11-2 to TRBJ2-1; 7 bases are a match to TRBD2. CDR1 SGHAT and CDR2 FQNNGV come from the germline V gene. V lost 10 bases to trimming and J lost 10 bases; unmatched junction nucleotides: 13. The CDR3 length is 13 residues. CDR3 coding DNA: TGTGCCACCCAGGTGGCGGGGGACTACGAGCAGTTCTTC. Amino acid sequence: CATQVAGDYEQFF.

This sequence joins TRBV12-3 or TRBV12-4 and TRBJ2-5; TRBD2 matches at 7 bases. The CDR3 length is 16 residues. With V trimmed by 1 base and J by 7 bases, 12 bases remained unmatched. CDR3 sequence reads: CASSLGTRGETWTQYF. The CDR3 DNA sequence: TGTGCCAGCAGTTTAGGGACTAGGGGCGAAACGTGGACCCAGTACTTC.

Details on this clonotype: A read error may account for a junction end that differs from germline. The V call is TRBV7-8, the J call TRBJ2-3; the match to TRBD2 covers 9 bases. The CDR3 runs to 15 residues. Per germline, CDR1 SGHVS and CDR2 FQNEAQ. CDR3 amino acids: CAGSLGGGGQETQYF. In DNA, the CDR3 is TGTGCCGGGAGCTTAGGCGGGGGGGGCCAAGAGACGCAGTACTTT.

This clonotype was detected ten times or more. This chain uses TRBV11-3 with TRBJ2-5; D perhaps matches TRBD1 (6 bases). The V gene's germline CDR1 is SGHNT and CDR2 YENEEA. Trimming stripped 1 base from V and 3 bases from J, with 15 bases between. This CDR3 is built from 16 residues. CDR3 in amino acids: CASSLGPGQGKETQYF. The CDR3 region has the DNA TGTGCCAGCAGCTTAGGACCGGGGCAGGGGAAAGAGACCCAGTACTTC.

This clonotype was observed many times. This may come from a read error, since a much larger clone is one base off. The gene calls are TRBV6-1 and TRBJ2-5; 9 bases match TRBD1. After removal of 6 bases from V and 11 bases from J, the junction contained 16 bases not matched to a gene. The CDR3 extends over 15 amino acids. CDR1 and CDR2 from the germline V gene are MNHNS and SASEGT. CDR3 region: CASSPGQGVYNEQYF. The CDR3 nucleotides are TGTGCCAGCAGCCCGGGACAGGGAGTCTACAATGAGCAGTACTTC.

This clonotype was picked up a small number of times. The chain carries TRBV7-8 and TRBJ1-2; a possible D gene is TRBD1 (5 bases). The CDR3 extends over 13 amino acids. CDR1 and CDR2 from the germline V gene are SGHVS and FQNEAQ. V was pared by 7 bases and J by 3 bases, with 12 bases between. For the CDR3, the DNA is TGTGCCAGCACCGGAGGAGGGGACTATGGCTACACCTTC. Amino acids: CASTGGGDYGYTF.

This CDR3 reads CASSWTGANTEAFF. CDR3 DNA: TGTGCCAGCAGTTGGACAGGGGCGAACACTGAAGCTTTCTTT. The chain combines TRBV6-5 with TRBJ1-1, with 9 bases matching TRBD1. The length of the CDR3 is 14 residues. Germline CDR1 MNHEY, CDR2 SVGAGI. The V gene end was trimmed by 4 bases and the J gene end by 1 base; junction bases not matched to a gene: 1.

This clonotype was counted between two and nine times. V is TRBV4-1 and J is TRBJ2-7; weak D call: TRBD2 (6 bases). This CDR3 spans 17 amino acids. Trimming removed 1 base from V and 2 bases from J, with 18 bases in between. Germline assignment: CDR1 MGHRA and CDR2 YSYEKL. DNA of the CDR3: TGCGCCAGCAGCCAAGGAAAAGGAGGGGATAGAACCTACGAGCAGTACTTC. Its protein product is CASSQGKGGDRTYEQYF.

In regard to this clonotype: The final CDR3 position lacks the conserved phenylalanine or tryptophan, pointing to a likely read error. CDR3 in amino acids: CASSLGPIGSSYNEQFS. The CDR3 nucleotides read TGTGCCAGCAGCTTAGGTCCTATTGGGAGCTCCTACAATGAGCAGTTCTCC. J is TRBJ2-1 and V is TRBV11-3; perhaps TRBD2 as D (5 bases). V lost 1 base and J lost 0, with 13 bases in between. This CDR3 spans 17 amino acids. Germline V gives CDR1 SGHNT, CDR2 YENEEA.

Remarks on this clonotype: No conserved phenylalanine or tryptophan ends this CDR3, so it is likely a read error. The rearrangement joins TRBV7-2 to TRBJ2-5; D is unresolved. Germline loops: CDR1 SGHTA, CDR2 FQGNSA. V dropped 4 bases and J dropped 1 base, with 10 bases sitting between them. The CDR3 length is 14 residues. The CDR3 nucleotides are TGTGCCAGCAGCTGTGCGGCAGGCCAAGAGACCCAGTACTCC. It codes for CASSCAAGQETQYS.

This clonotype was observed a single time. The CDR3 sequence: CARGLGGRDQETQYF. The CDR3 DNA sequence: TGTGCCAGGGGGTTAGGGGGCCGAGACCAAGAGACCCAGTACTTC. The rearrangement joins TRBV7-6 to TRBJ2-5; the match to TRBD1 covers 7 bases. Germline assignment: CDR1 SGHVS and CDR2 FNYEAQ. CDR3 length: 15 amino acids. V was clipped by 9 bases and J by 0 bases; unmatched bases: 10.

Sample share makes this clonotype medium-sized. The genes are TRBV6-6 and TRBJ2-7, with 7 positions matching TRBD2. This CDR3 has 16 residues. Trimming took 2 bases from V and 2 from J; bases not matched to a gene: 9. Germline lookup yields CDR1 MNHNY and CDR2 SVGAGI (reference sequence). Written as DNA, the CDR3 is TGTGCCAGCAGTTACGATCCGGGAGGACCAACCTACGAGCAGTACTTC. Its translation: CASSYDPGGPTYEQYF.